The sequence of this T cell receptor beta chain was determined in a study of T cell changes during pregnancy in multiple sclerosis. The J segment lost 4 bases and the V segment lost 4 bases, leaving 0 bases of the junction unmatched. This CDR3 contains 14 residues. Germline assignment: CDR1 MRHNA and CDR2 SNTAGT. Data came from immunoSEQ multiplex PCR; TCRdb stores just in-frame clones and leaves some out. The data show about 60,000 clones, roughly 93% seen once. The receptor's source is a female donor with multiple sclerosis, enrolled in a pregnancy study. The sample consisted of peripheral blood, taken in the second trimester of pregnancy. The rearrangement links TRBV6-4 to TRBJ2-3, with 12 bases fitting TRBD2. The CDR3 DNA reads TGTGCCAGCAGTGGACTAGCGGGGGCAGATACGCAGTATTTT. This encodes CASSGLAGADTQYF.